This TCR beta chain appears in the sequencing data of a study of T cell changes during pregnancy in multiple sclerosis. Germline CDR1 and CDR2: MDHEN and SYDVKM. The CDR3 is 17 amino acids. Trimming at V came to 4 bases and at J to 0 bases, leaving 9 bases not matched to a gene. A single count supports this clone. The method was immunoSEQ multiplex PCR; TCRdb's version includes in-frame clones alone and lacks a portion of them. Here the sample spans roughly 110,000 clones, 91% being singletons. The TCR comes from a female donor with multiple sclerosis, enrolled in a pregnancy study. The sequencing here drew on peripheral blood, taken before pregnancy. The chain links TRBV28 to TRBJ2-1; 7 bases align to TRBD2. The CDR3 here is CASSSEEGLRSYNEQFF. CDR3 sequence (DNA): TGTGCCAGCAGTTCTGAAGAGGGACTACGCTCCTACAATGAGCAGTTCTTC.